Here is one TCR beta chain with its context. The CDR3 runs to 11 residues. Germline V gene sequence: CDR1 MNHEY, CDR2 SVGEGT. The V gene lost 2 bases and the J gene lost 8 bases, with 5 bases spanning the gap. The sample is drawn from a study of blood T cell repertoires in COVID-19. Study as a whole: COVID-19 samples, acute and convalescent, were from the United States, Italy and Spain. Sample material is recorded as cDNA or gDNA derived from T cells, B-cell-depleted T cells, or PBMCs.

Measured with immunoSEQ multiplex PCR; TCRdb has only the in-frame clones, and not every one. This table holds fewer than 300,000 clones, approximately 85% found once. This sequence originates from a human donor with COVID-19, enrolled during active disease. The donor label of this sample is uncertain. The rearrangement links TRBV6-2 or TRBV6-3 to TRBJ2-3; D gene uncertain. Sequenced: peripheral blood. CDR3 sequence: CASSYTGTQYF. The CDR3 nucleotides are TGTGCCAGCAGTTACACCGGTACGCAGTATTTT.